One sample yielded the 19 T cell receptor beta chains listed below, sequenced in a study of beta chain features in type 1 diabetes. Study outcomes and limitations: In all four CD4+ subsets, TCRB CDR3 length was significantly, moderately reduced in type 1 diabetes.

The isolated RNA, all of it, was reverse transcribed, so expressed TCRB transcripts were what got sequenced. The assay was immunoSEQ multiplex PCR, and TCRdb's table has in-frame clones only and misses some. The data contain 600,000 to 750,000 clones, roughly an eighth of them seen just once; the ten biggest clones take up around 0.12%. These receptors have no known antigen. The sample consisted of naive CD4+ T cells from blood. Receptors originate from a man aged 25 to 40 with type 1 diabetes.

This chain connects TRBV9 to TRBJ1-2, with D unclear. Trimming shortened V by 0 bases and J by 4 bases, and 13 bases separated the two germline ends. This CDR3 is 15 amino acids long. CDR1 and CDR2 (germline): SGDLS, YYNGEE. As DNA, the CDR3 is TGTGCCAGCAGCGTAGGTTGGGGATCGGCCTATGGCTACACCTTC. Amino acids: CASSVGWGSAYGYTF.

This clone has just a few counts. The chain recombines TRBV7-2 with TRBJ2-1; D remains ambiguous. CDR1 and CDR2 (germline): SGHTA, FQGNSA. V was pared by 5 bases and J by 7 bases, with 18 bases between. The length of the CDR3 is 15 residues. This CDR3 reads CASSQGYYLGNEQFF. CDR3 DNA sequence: TGTGCCAGCAGCCAAGGATATTATCTGGGTAATGAGCAGTTCTTC.

This clone showed up just a few times. The V call is TRBV7-8, the J call TRBJ2-1, with 9 bases that match TRBD2. The CDR3 extends over 15 amino acids. Germline V gene data show CDR1 as SGHVS and CDR2 as FQNEAQ. Unmatched junction bases numbered 10, after V lost 7 bases and J lost 6 bases. The CDR3 DNA reads TGTGCCAGCAAAGGACCGGGCGGGGGGGCCAATGAGCAGTTCTTC. It is translated as CASKGPGGGANEQFF. The whole variable domain, filled in from reference TRBV7-8 and TRBJ2-1, reads GAGVSQSPRYKVAKRGQDVALRCDPISGHVSLFWYQQALGQGPEFLTYFQNEAQLDKSGLPSDRFFAERPEGSVSTLKIQRTQQEDSAVYLCASKGPGGGANEQFFGPGTRLTVL.

Points on this clone: Other nucleotide sequences in the sample specify the same CDR3. This sequence joins TRBV11-2 and TRBJ2-1, with 7 bases identical to TRBD2. V lost 5 bases to trimming and J lost 0 bases; unmatched junction nucleotides: 1. Germline values: CDR1 SGHAT, CDR2 FQNNGV. The CDR3 is 14 amino acids. The CDR3 nucleotides read TGTGCCAGCAGCCCGGGGGGCTCCTACAATGAGCAGTTCTTC. This sequence encodes CASSPGGSYNEQFF.

There are a few counts of this clone. At one of its ends the junction is not consistent with the germline gene, which may arise from a read error. The chain joins TRBV6-1 to TRBJ2-3, with D uncertain. CDR1 is MNHNS and CDR2 is SASEGT in the germline V gene. The CDR3 has 12 amino acids. CDR3 in amino acids: CRTDYSTDTQYF. The CDR3 region has the DNA TGCAGAACAGATTATAGCACAGATACGCAGTATTTT.

This clone has only a few counts. V and J are TRBV7-9 and TRBJ2-3; D possibly corresponds to TRBD2 (6 bases). The germline V gene encodes CDR1 SEHNR and CDR2 FQNEAQ (reference sequence). Trimming took off 5 bases at V and 2 bases at J, with 17 bases between the two ends. This CDR3 is built from 16 residues. CDR3 region: CASSISPGTHTDTQYF. The DNA for the CDR3 is TGTGCCAGCAGCATATCCCCCGGGACTCACACAGATACGCAGTATTTT. The whole variable domain, filled in from reference TRBV7-9 and TRBJ2-3, reads DTGVSQNPRHKITKRGQNVTFRCDPISEHNRLYWYRQTLGQGPEFLTYFQNEAQLEKSRLLSDRFSAERPKGSFSTLEIQRTEQGDSAMYLCASSISPGTHTDTQYFGPGTRLTVL.

The chain couples TRBV6-6 to TRBJ2-3; 7 bases map to TRBD1. Losses at the gene ends were 6 bases for V and 1 base for J; bases not matched to a gene: 7. CDR3 length equals 15 residues. Per the germline V gene, CDR1 is MNHNY and CDR2 is SVGAGI (reference sequence). The CDR3 spells CASSPTGSGTDTQYF. The CDR3 region has the DNA TGTGCCAGCAGCCCGACAGGGAGCGGCACAGATACGCAGTATTTT.

This clone has a handful of counts. The V and J genes are TRBV5-1 and TRBJ2-1; 8 bases are shared with TRBD2. There are 15 residues in the CDR3. The V gene's germline CDR1 is SGHRS and CDR2 YFSETQ. Losses at the gene ends were 4 bases for V and 2 bases for J; bases not matched to a gene: 5. The chain's CDR3 is CASSQAGEAYNEQFF. The CDR3 bases are TGCGCCAGCAGCCAAGCGGGGGAGGCCTACAATGAGCAGTTCTTC.

The V and J genes are TRBV4-1 and TRBJ2-3; D perhaps matches TRBD2 (6 bases). Germline V CDR1 and CDR2: MGHRA, YSYEKL. V was trimmed by 1 base and J by 2 bases, leaving 13 bases between them. The CDR3 length is 16 residues. CDR3 in DNA: TGCGCCAGCAGCCAAGCGGGACTGCCATTCACAGATACGCAGTATTTT. It codes for CASSQAGLPFTDTQYF.

The genes are TRBV18 and TRBJ2-3, with TRBD1 matching 9 bases. The V gene's germline CDR1 is KGHSH and CDR2 LQKENI. V lost 6 bases to trimming and J lost 2 bases; unmatched junction nucleotides: 6. The length of the CDR3 is 15 residues. CDR3 loop: CASSPDRGYTDTQYF. The CDR3 DNA follows: TGTGCCAGCTCGCCTGACAGGGGGTACACAGATACGCAGTATTTT.

The J gene is TRBJ1-4, the V gene TRBV5-6; no clear D gene. V was clipped by 1 base and J by 8 bases, with 9 bases between them. CDR3 length: 13 amino acids. Per germline, CDR1 SGHDT and CDR2 YYEEEE. This CDR3 is CASSLLHLEKLFF. Here the CDR3 DNA reads TGTGCCAGCAGCTTGCTCCATTTAGAAAAACTGTTTTTT.

Regarding this clone: The same CDR3 arises from other DNA sequences in this sample as well. J is TRBJ1-5 and V is TRBV18; D ambiguous. The CDR3 has 14 amino acids. In germline, CDR1 is KGHSH, CDR2 LQKENI. The germline V and J ends were trimmed by 0 bases and 4 bases, with 7 bases remaining between them. CDR3 residues: CASSPPGGNQPQHF. CDR3 sequence (DNA): TGTGCCAGCTCACCACCGGGAGGGAATCAGCCCCAGCATTTT.

The V gene is TRBV7-9, the J gene TRBJ1-1, with D maybe TRBD1 (6 bases). The ends were cut back, 3 bases at V and 7 bases at J, with 6 bases in the middle. The CDR3 loop spans 11 amino acids. Germline lookup yields CDR1 SEHNR and CDR2 FQNEAQ (reference sequence). The CDR3 DNA is TGTGCCAGCAGCTTGACAGGTGAAGCTTTCTTT. This codes for CASSLTGEAFF.

This clone has more than one count but fewer than ten. This specimen includes other DNA sequences encoding the same CDR3. This chain connects TRBV6-5 to TRBJ1-2; TRBD1 matches 9 bases. Germline V lookup: CDR1 MNHEY, CDR2 SVGAGI. This CDR3 spans 15 amino acids. The ends lost 2 bases at V and 5 bases at J; junction bases unmatched: 6. The CDR3 reads CASSYSTGGGYGYTF. The CDR3 nucleotides are TGTGCCAGCAGTTACAGCACAGGGGGCGGGTATGGCTACACCTTC.

This clone was seen more than once but under ten times. This rearrangement joins TRBV7-9 to TRBJ2-1; a possible D gene is TRBD1 (6 bases). The length of the CDR3 is 15 residues. V dropped 8 bases and J dropped 4 bases, with 18 bases sitting between them. Germline loops: CDR1 SEHNR, CDR2 FQNEAQ (reference sequence). CDR3 DNA sequence: TGTGCCAGCGTCTTCTTTCTAGGGACATACAATGAGCAGTTCTTC. This gives the protein CASVFFLGTYNEQFF. The full variable domain, with the rest looked up from reference TRBV7-9 and TRBJ2-1, is DTGVSQNPRHKITKRGQNVTFRCDPISEHNRLYWYRQTLGQGPEFLTYFQNEAQLEKSRLLSDRFSAERPKGSFSTLEIQRTEQGDSAMYLCASVFFLGTYNEQFFGPGTRLTVL.

The J gene is TRBJ2-1, the V gene TRBV30; D possibly corresponds to TRBD2 (5 bases). The CDR3 covers 15 residues. The V gene lost 0 bases and the J gene lost 3 bases, with 12 bases spanning the gap. The germline gives CDR1 GTSNPN, CDR2 SVGIG (reference sequence). In nucleotides, the CDR3 is TGTGCCTGGAGTGTACACGGGATTAACTACAATGAGCAGTTCTTC. It encodes CAWSVHGINYNEQFF.

The chain uses TRBV19 and TRBJ1-5; D ambiguous. CDR3 size: 14 residues. The germline gives CDR1 LNHDA, CDR2 SQIVND (reference sequence). Trimming cost V 3 bases and J 1 base, with 7 bases left between them. The CDR3, as DNA: TGTGCCAGTAGTATCAAATTAAGCAATCAGCCCCAGCATTTT. Protein: CASSIKLSNQPQHF.

This clone has only a few counts. J is TRBJ2-5 and V is TRBV9; TRBD2 might be the D (6 bases). The V gene's germline CDR1 is SGDLS and CDR2 YYNGEE. With 4 bases removed from V and 4 bases from J, the gap between germline ends came to 17 bases. The CDR3 runs to 15 residues. CDR3 sequence reads: CASSSRTGERETQYF. Here the CDR3 DNA reads TGTGCCAGCAGCTCACGGACGGGGGAACGAGAGACCCAGTACTTC.

Only a few counts were recorded for this clone. The J gene is TRBJ2-3, the V gene TRBV4-3; TRBD2 matches at 13 bases. The CDR3 loop spans 18 amino acids. Germline V gene sequence: CDR1 LGHNA, CDR2 YSLEER. With V trimmed by 0 bases and J by 4 bases, 7 bases remained unmatched. The CDR3 DNA sequence: TGCGCCAGCAGCCAAGAAACTAGCGGGGGGGCGAGGGCAGATACGCAGTATTTT. Residues: CASSQETSGGARADTQYF.